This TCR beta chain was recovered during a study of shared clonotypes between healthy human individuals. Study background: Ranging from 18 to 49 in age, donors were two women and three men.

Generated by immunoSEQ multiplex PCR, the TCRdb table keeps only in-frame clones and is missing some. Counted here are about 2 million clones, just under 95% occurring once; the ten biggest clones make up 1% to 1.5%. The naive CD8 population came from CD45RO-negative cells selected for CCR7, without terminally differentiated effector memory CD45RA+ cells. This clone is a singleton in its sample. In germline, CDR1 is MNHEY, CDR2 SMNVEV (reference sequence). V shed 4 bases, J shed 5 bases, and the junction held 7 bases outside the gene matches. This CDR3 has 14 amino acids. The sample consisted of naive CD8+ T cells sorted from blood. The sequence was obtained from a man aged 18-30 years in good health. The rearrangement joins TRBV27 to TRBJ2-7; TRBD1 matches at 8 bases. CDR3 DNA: TGTGCCAGCAGTTGGGACAGGAGGACGGACGAGCAGTACTTC. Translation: CASSWDRRTDEQYF.